The 30 T cell receptor beta chains given below trace back to one sample, sequenced in a study of memory CD4+ T cells and cytomegalovirus serostatus. Single viable CD3+CD4+CD8-CD45RO+ cells were sorted as the memory CD4+ T cells. Only in-frame clones appear in the TCRdb table, and some are missing; sequencing was by immunoSEQ multiplex PCR. The sample lists tens of thousands of clones, more than 75% occurring once. Sample: memory CD4+ T cells from blood. All receptors come from an adult in good health and CMV-seronegative.

The chain uses TRBV5-6 and TRBJ1-2; a weak D match, TRBD1 (5 bases). CDR1 and CDR2 (germline): SGHDT, YYEEEE. Trimming removed 2 bases from V and 4 bases from J, with 15 bases in between. The CDR3 runs 15 residues. For the CDR3, the DNA is TGTGCCAGCAGCTTAAGGCAGGGAGGAGGCTATGGCTACACCTTC. This translates into CASSLRQGGGYGYTF.

This chain links TRBV5-6 with TRBJ2-5, with TRBD2 as a possible D gene (5 bases). The CDR3 runs to 13 residues. V lost 4 bases and J lost 3, with 10 bases in between. Germline assignment: CDR1 SGHDT and CDR2 YYEEEE. The CDR3 DNA is TGTGCCAGCAGCACGGGGTTCGAAGAGACCCAGTACTTC. It yields the protein CASSTGFEETQYF.

The chain employs TRBV7-2 and TRBJ1-2; D gene ambiguous. The ends were cut back, 0 bases at V and 7 bases at J, with 6 bases in the middle. The CDR3 is 12 residues long. CDR1 is SGHTA and CDR2 is FQGNSA in the germline V gene. CDR3 protein: CASSLAQFGYTF. CDR3 sequence (DNA): TGTGCCAGCAGCTTAGCGCAGTTTGGCTACACCTTC.

This clone was detected a few times. The V call is TRBV19, the J call TRBJ1-1, with D perhaps matching TRBD1 (5 bases). Between the trimmed V and J ends, which lost 5 bases and 1 base, there was a span of 11 bases. The CDR3 is made up of 14 amino acids. Germline assignment: CDR1 LNHDA and CDR2 SQIVND (reference sequence). The CDR3 DNA sequence: TGTGCCAGTAGTCCGGATGACAGGAACACTGAAGCTTTCTTT. Translated: CASSPDDRNTEAFF.

This chain uses TRBV11-3 with TRBJ1-1; D ambiguous. V dropped 0 bases and J dropped 1 base, with 3 bases sitting between them. This CDR3 is built from 13 residues. The germline gives CDR1 SGHNT, CDR2 YENEEA. DNA of the CDR3: TGTGCCAGCAGCTTAGAACAGAACACTGAAGCTTTCTTT. It specifies CASSLEQNTEAFF.

This clone was counted between two and nine times. The rearrangement uses TRBV2 and TRBJ1-1; D possibly corresponds to TRBD1 (5 bases). Germline lookup yields CDR1 SNHLY and CDR2 FYNNEI. Trimming pared 6 bases from V and 7 bases from J, leaving 15 bases between. The CDR3 is 13 residues long. CDR3 residues: CASRGTSNGEAFF. The CDR3 nucleotides read TGTGCCAGCAGAGGGACGTCGAACGGTGAAGCTTTCTTT.

The gene calls are TRBV6-1 and TRBJ1-2, with D possibly being TRBD1 (5 bases). Germline CDR1 MNHNS, CDR2 SASEGT. V shed 2 bases and J shed 2 bases, with 12 bases lying between them. The CDR3 runs 15 residues. The CDR3: CASSEFTGPNYGYTF. CDR3 bases: TGTGCCAGCAGTGAATTTACAGGCCCCAACTATGGCTACACCTTC.

This chain links TRBV10-3 with TRBJ2-1; TRBD1 aligns across 9 bases. Trimming cost V 4 bases and J 5 bases; bases outside gene matches: 0. This CDR3 is built from 13 residues. CDR1 is ENHRY and CDR2 is SYGVKD in the germline V gene. In DNA, the CDR3 is TGTGCCATCAGTGGGACAGGGGACAATGAGCAGTTCTTC. Residues: CAISGTGDNEQFF.

This sequence joins TRBV5-4 and TRBJ1-6; TRBD1 might be the D (6 bases). Germline values: CDR1 SGHNT, CDR2 YYREEE (reference sequence). CDR3 length: 15 residues. Trimming removed 3 bases at V and 5 bases at J, with 12 bases between. The CDR3 sequence: CASSSGTFNNSPLHF. For the CDR3, the DNA is TGTGCCAGCAGCTCCGGGACATTCAATAATTCACCCCTCCACTTT.

The DNA of the CDR3 is TGTGCCAGCACGGATCAGGGGGCGCCGGTGGAAAACACTGAAGCTTTCTTT. This gives the protein CASTDQGAPVENTEAFF. V is TRBV5-4 and J is TRBJ1-1; 8 bases line up with TRBD1. Trimming removed 6 bases from V and 2 bases from J; junction bases left unmatched: 15. Germline V gene lookup returns CDR1 SGHNT and CDR2 YYREEE (reference sequence). This CDR3 is built from 17 residues.

As to this clone: The same CDR3 also results from other DNA sequences found in this sample. The CDR3 sequence: CASSPGGGETQYF. CDR3 sequence (DNA): TGTGCCAGCAGTCCGGGGGGCGGGGAGACCCAGTACTTC. This chain links TRBV6-5 with TRBJ2-5; maybe TRBD2 (7 bases). The V gene lost 5 bases and the J gene lost 5 bases, with 12 bases spanning the gap. The CDR3 extends over 13 amino acids. Germline-derived CDR1 and CDR2 are MNHEY and SVGAGI.

This chain uses TRBV19 with TRBJ1-3; TRBD1 aligns across 7 bases. The J call is in doubt because the DNA end fits TRBJ2-2 better. Germline V gene lookup returns CDR1 LNHDA and CDR2 SQIVND (reference sequence). There are 14 residues in the CDR3. CDR3 region: CASSSGQEAGELFF. The CDR3 DNA sequence: TGTGCCAGTTCAAGTGGACAGGAGGCCGGGGAGCTGTTTTTT.

The chain links TRBV10-3 to TRBJ2-7; TRBD1 matches at 10 bases. The V segment lost 6 bases and the J segment 5 bases; nucleotides outside the gene matches: 13. Germline assignment: CDR1 ENHRY and CDR2 SYGVKD. The CDR3 has 16 amino acids. CDR3 amino acids: CAISRSTGTGDNEQYF. CDR3 in DNA: TGTGCCATCAGCCGCTCTACCGGGACAGGGGACAACGAGCAGTACTTC.

The chain has TRBV6-5 and TRBJ1-2; a possible D gene is TRBD1 (5 bases). CDR1 is MNHEY and CDR2 is SVGAGI in the germline V gene. This CDR3 is 15 amino acids long. Trimming took off 7 bases at V and 2 bases at J, with 17 bases between the two ends. This CDR3 reads CASITTSSGNYGYTF. In DNA, the CDR3 is TGTGCCAGCATCACAACTAGCTCAGGGAACTATGGCTACACCTTC.

The V call is TRBV6-1, the J call TRBJ2-7, with TRBD2 matching 9 bases. The CDR3 runs 15 residues. The V gene end was trimmed by 1 base and the J gene end by 5 bases; junction bases not matched to a gene: 6. Per the germline V gene, CDR1 is MNHNS and CDR2 is SASEGT. The CDR3 reads CASSEGNKREDEQYF. CDR3 nucleotides: TGTGCCAGCAGTGAAGGAAACAAGCGGGAGGACGAGCAGTACTTC.

The chain employs TRBV5-6 and TRBJ2-3; D is unclear. The CDR3 runs to 15 residues. CDR1 is SGHDT and CDR2 is YYEEEE in the germline V gene. V shed 0 bases and J shed 3 bases, with 11 bases lying between them. In DNA, the CDR3 is TGTGCCAGCAGCTTGGTCCGGGCCTCGACAGATACGCAGTATTTT. It translates to CASSLVRASTDTQYF.

The rearrangement uses TRBV5-5 and TRBJ1-3; tentative D call: TRBD1 (6 bases). Trimming shortened V by 0 bases and J by 3 bases, and 7 bases separated the two germline ends. Germline V lookup: CDR1 SGHKS, CDR2 YYEKEE (reference sequence). The CDR3 extends over 14 amino acids. CDR3 nucleotide sequence: TGTGCCAGCAGCTTGGGGGGGCTTGGAAACACCATATATTTT. Residues: CASSLGGLGNTIYF.

This chain joins TRBV6-1 and TRBJ2-3; D is perhaps TRBD2 (6 bases). Trimming left V 8 bases short and J 2 bases short, with 11 bases between. The length of the CDR3 is 13 residues. Germline values: CDR1 MNHNS, CDR2 SASEGT. CDR3: CASRGTYTDTQYF. CDR3 sequence (DNA): TGTGCCAGCCGCGGGACTTACACAGATACGCAGTATTTT.

There are a few counts of this clone. V gene TRBV6-1 combines with J gene TRBJ2-4; D remains ambiguous. Per the germline V gene, CDR1 is MNHNS and CDR2 is SASEGT. The CDR3 is made up of 10 amino acids. Trimming pared 11 bases from V and 8 bases from J, leaving 10 bases between. CDR3: CAANQDIQYF. The CDR3 bases are TGTGCCGCCAACCAAGACATTCAGTACTTC.

The chain couples TRBV10-3 to TRBJ1-3; D uncertain. CDR3 length: 16 amino acids. Germline assignment: CDR1 ENHRY and CDR2 SYGVKD. The V end lost 5 bases, the J end lost 0 bases, and 14 bases lay between the germline ends. The CDR3 loop is CAISSGGSASGNTIYF. CDR3 bases: TGTGCCATCAGTTCCGGTGGGTCTGCCTCTGGAAACACCATATATTTT.

The chain recombines TRBV4-2 with TRBJ1-5; D gene ambiguous. Germline V lookup: CDR1 LGHNA, CDR2 YNFKEQ. V was pared by 1 base and J by 1 base, with 11 bases between. There are 16 residues in the CDR3. The CDR3 reads CASSQGWTESNQPQHF. In nucleotides, the CDR3 is TGTGCCAGCAGCCAAGGATGGACCGAAAGCAATCAGCCCCAGCATTTT.

The chain carries TRBV15 and TRBJ1-3; D call uncertain. Between the trimmed V and J ends, which lost 0 bases and 0 bases, there was a span of 9 bases. Germline assignment: CDR1 LNHNV and CDR2 YYDKDF (reference sequence). The CDR3 sequence is 16 residues long. The CDR3 DNA is TGTGCCACCAGCAGAGATTTAATGGACTCTGGAAACACCATATATTTT. It specifies CATSRDLMDSGNTIYF.

The chain recombines TRBV6-5 with TRBJ2-7; D tentatively reads TRBD1 or TRBD2 (5 bases each). The CDR3 length is 12 residues. The germline V gene has CDR1 MNHEY and CDR2 SVGAGI. With 6 bases removed from V and 4 bases from J, the gap between germline ends came to 10 bases. CDR3 sequence: CASSGTGYEQYF. The CDR3 nucleotides are TGTGCCAGCAGCGGGACGGGATACGAGCAGTACTTC.

The rearrangement uses TRBV5-1 and TRBJ1-1; 7 bases fit TRBD1. V dropped 5 bases and J dropped 5; count of bases not matched to a gene: 12. CDR1 is SGHRS, CDR2 YFSETQ, per germline. CDR3 length: 15 amino acids. CDR3 loop: CASSQVTGEKTEAFF. The CDR3 DNA is TGCGCCAGCAGTCAAGTAACAGGGGAGAAGACTGAAGCTTTCTTT.

V is TRBV7-2 and J is TRBJ1-1, with TRBD1 identical over 9 bases. Trimming took 1 base from V and 6 from J; bases not matched to a gene: 3. CDR1 SGHTA and CDR2 FQGNSA come from the germline V gene. The CDR3 totals 14 residues. In DNA, the CDR3 is TGTGCCAGCAGCTTAGACAGGGGGCCTGCTGAAGCTTTCTTT. This encodes CASSLDRGPAEAFF.

This clone was seen only a few times. CDR3 in amino acids: CAWQGMNTEAFF. The CDR3 region has the DNA TGTGCCTGGCAGGGGATGAACACTGAAGCTTTCTTT. The V call is TRBV30, the J call TRBJ1-1; TRBD1 might be the D (6 bases). CDR3 size: 12 residues. CDR1 is GTSNPN, CDR2 SVGIG, per germline (reference sequence). V was trimmed by 5 bases and J by 0 bases, leaving 7 bases between them.

This chain connects TRBV7-2 to TRBJ2-5, with 9 bases matching TRBD1. This CDR3 has 16 amino acids. CDR1 is SGHTA and CDR2 is FQGNSA in the germline V gene. Trimming took 2 bases from V and 5 from J; bases not matched to a gene: 9. CDR3 protein: CASSLRPGQGAETQYF. The CDR3 region has the DNA TGTGCCAGCAGCTTAAGGCCGGGACAGGGAGCCGAGACCCAGTACTTC.

The chain employs TRBV6-1 and TRBJ1-2; no definite D call. CDR3 length: 15 residues. CDR1 and CDR2 (germline): MNHNS, SASEGT. V was trimmed by 1 base and J by 6 bases, leaving 15 bases between them. In DNA form, the CDR3 reads TGTGCCAGCAGTGAAGAGCCAGCGGCCCCCCATGGCTACACCTTC. It codes for CASSEEPAAPHGYTF.

The rearrangement links TRBV9 to TRBJ2-3; 7 bases map to TRBD1. J lost 0 bases, V lost 4 bases, and 14 bases had no gene match. The CDR3 totals 18 residues. Germline V lookup: CDR1 SGDLS, CDR2 YYNGEE. The DNA of the CDR3 is TGTGCCAGCAGCCATCGCACCATAACAGGGGAAAGCACAGATACGCAGTATTTT. Amino acid sequence: CASSHRTITGESTDTQYF.

In DNA form, the CDR3 reads TGTGCCAGCAGTGAAAGGGACTGGCAAGAGACCCAGTACTTC. Amino acids: CASSERDWQETQYF. The V gene is TRBV6-1, the J gene TRBJ2-5; tentative D call: TRBD2 (6 bases). V was trimmed by 2 bases and J by 2 bases, leaving 9 bases between them. Germline V lookup: CDR1 MNHNS, CDR2 SASEGT. The CDR3 contains 14 residues.